What follows are 15 T cell receptor beta chains derived from one specimen sequenced in a study of blood T cell repertoires in COVID-19. Using immunoSEQ multiplex PCR, the repertoire was profiled, and TCRdb retains in-frame clones only, with some absent. The sample has roughly 280,000 clones; about nine tenths are singletons. Sequenced sample: peripheral blood. Receptors were obtained from a man aged 50 to 60 with acute or convalescent COVID-19.

J is TRBJ1-3 and V is TRBV7-9; no definite D call. V lost 5 bases and J lost 8, with 10 bases in between. The CDR3 is made up of 12 amino acids. Germline V gene lookup returns CDR1 SEHNR and CDR2 FQNEAQ (reference sequence). The CDR3 loop reads CASSLDEDTIYF. The CDR3 DNA reads TGTGCCAGCAGCCTTGATGAGGACACCATATATTTT.

This chain uses TRBV18 with TRBJ1-5; no firm D call. Germline CDR1 is KGHSH and CDR2 is LQKENI. The CDR3 covers 13 residues. The V and J ends lost 6 bases and 5 bases respectively, with 11 bases between them. CDR3 coding DNA: TGTGCCAGCTCTCCTTACAACGATCAGCCCCAGCATTTT. Protein: CASSPYNDQPQHF.

A few counts support this clone. The same CDR3 can be traced to other DNA sequences in this sample. The CDR3 loop reads CASSYGQGNTEAFF. The CDR3 nucleotides read TGTGCCAGCAGTTACGGGCAGGGGAACACTGAAGCTTTCTTT. The gene calls are TRBV6-5 and TRBJ1-1; D may be TRBD1 (5 bases). Per the germline V gene, CDR1 is MNHEY and CDR2 is SVGAGI. The length of the CDR3 is 14 residues. Trimming removed 2 bases from V and 1 base from J, with 8 bases in between.

The chain has TRBV2 and TRBJ1-1; 8 bases match TRBD1. The CDR3 sequence is 14 residues long. After removal of 7 bases from V and 4 bases from J, the junction contained 8 bases not matched to a gene. Germline loops: CDR1 SNHLY, CDR2 FYNNEI. The CDR3 DNA is TGTGCCAGCATAAGGACAGGGTCGAGCACTGAAGCTTTCTTT. Protein: CASIRTGSSTEAFF.

The rearrangement links TRBV5-1 to TRBJ2-5; TRBD2 matches at 14 bases. V shed 0 bases, J shed 5 bases, and the junction held 6 bases outside the gene matches. CDR1 SGHRS and CDR2 YFSETQ come from the germline V gene. The CDR3 extends over 17 amino acids. CDR3 amino acids: CASSLGTSGGLRETQYF. The CDR3 DNA follows: TGCGCCAGCAGCTTGGGGACTAGCGGGGGGCTCCGGGAGACCCAGTACTTC.

V gene TRBV6-5 combines with J gene TRBJ2-7; 8 positions agree with TRBD2. Germline V gene sequence: CDR1 MNHEY, CDR2 SVGAGI. The ends lost 0 bases at V and 6 bases at J; junction bases unmatched: 7. The length of the CDR3 is 15 residues. CDR3 in amino acids: CASSYSRGAGAEQYF. CDR3 sequence (DNA): TGTGCCAGCAGTTACTCCCGAGGAGCGGGGGCCGAGCAGTACTTC.

This chain connects TRBV10-3 to TRBJ1-6; D not certain. The CDR3 is 13 amino acids. V lost 5 bases, J lost 6 bases, and 8 bases lay in between. Germline values: CDR1 ENHRY, CDR2 SYGVKD. In nucleotides, the CDR3 is TGTGCCATCAGTCAGGATGGTAATTCACCCCTCCACTTT. This codes for CAISQDGNSPLHF.

This clone has only one observation. The chain recombines TRBV14 with TRBJ1-1; TRBD1 agrees at 7 bases. CDR1 and CDR2 from the germline V gene are SGHDN and FVKESK. With 7 bases clipped from V and 1 base from J, the junction kept 12 bases outside the gene matches. This CDR3 is 16 amino acids long. CDR3 DNA: TGTGCCAGCAAGGTAGGAGGCCGGGACAGGAACACTGAAGCTTTCTTT. Its protein is CASKVGGRDRNTEAFF.

This chain connects TRBV3-1 (or the pseudogene TRBV3-2) to TRBJ2-7; a possible D gene is TRBD2 (7 bases). V lost 4 bases and J 0 bases, leaving 13 bases between the germline ends. The CDR3 is 15 amino acids. Germline V lookup: CDR1 LGHDT, CDR2 YNNKEL (reference sequence). CDR3 in DNA: TGTGCCAGCAGCCTTAGGGGGGGAACCTCCTACGAGCAGTACTTC. It codes for CASSLRGGTSYEQYF.

The rearrangement uses TRBV5-6 and TRBJ1-5; D unclear. The CDR3 is made up of 11 amino acids. CDR1 SGHDT and CDR2 YYEEEE come from the germline V gene. V was shortened by 2 bases and J by 9 bases, with 6 bases between the two germline ends. This CDR3 reads CASSFPRPQHF. CDR3 bases: TGTGCCAGCAGCTTCCCTCGGCCCCAGCATTTT.

The CDR3 nucleotides are TGTGCCAGCAGCCCCCGATTAGCGGGGGGGAATGAGCAGTTCTTC. As protein: CASSPRLAGGNEQFF. The chain is built from TRBV3-1 (or the pseudogene TRBV3-2) and TRBJ2-1, with TRBD2 matching 11 bases. The CDR3 totals 15 residues. After removal of 4 bases from V and 7 bases from J, the junction contained 6 bases not matched to a gene. Germline V gene lookup returns CDR1 LGHDT and CDR2 YNNKEL (reference sequence).

The chain recombines TRBV3-1 (or the pseudogene TRBV3-2) with TRBJ2-2, with a weak D call TRBD1 (6 bases). Per the germline V gene, CDR1 is LGHDT and CDR2 is YNNKEL (reference sequence). V lost 4 bases, J lost 6 bases, and 12 bases lay in between. The CDR3 loop spans 14 amino acids. CDR3 DNA: TGTGCCAGCAGCCCAACCAGGACAGCCGGGGAGCTGTTTTTT. This codes for CASSPTRTAGELFF.

V gene TRBV7-3 combines with J gene TRBJ1-2, with TRBD1 matching 8 bases. The germline CDR1 and CDR2 sequences are SGHTA and FQGTGA. The junction had 6 bases not matched to a gene; V was cut back by 5 bases and J by 1 base. The CDR3 runs to 15 residues. CDR3 DNA sequence: TGTGCCAGCAGCATCGGACAGGGCGATAACTATGGCTACACCTTC. Encoded protein: CASSIGQGDNYGYTF.

The sample holds one count of this clone. The chain is built from TRBV27 and TRBJ1-2; D gene uncertain. V was trimmed by 5 bases and J by 8 bases, leaving 12 bases between them. The CDR3 runs 12 residues. In germline, CDR1 is MNHEY, CDR2 SMNVEV (reference sequence). Written as DNA, the CDR3 is TGTGCCAGCAGTCCCCTGGGGAGGGGCTACACCTTC. It codes for CASSPLGRGYTF.

V and J are TRBV6-2 or TRBV6-3 and TRBJ1-6; D gene unclear. The CDR3 runs 15 residues. Germline V gene lookup returns CDR1 MNHEY and CDR2 SVGEGT. V gave up 1 base and J gave up 9 bases, with 13 bases separating them. The CDR3 nucleotides read TGTGCCAGCAGTTACTGGCGTCTCGGAGGTTCACCCCTCCACTTT. This sequence encodes CASSYWRLGGSPLHF.